These T cell receptor beta chains were read from a single sample in a study of T cells in Graves' hyperthyroidism and ophthalmopathy. From the multiplex PCR reads, TCRdb called clonotypes with MiXCR, one entry per CDR3 protein. Of about 840,000 distinct CDR3 sequences in the sample, roughly 40% were seen once. The source material was blood. Receptors were obtained from a man aged 18 to 29 with Graves' hyperthyroidism. The CDR3 runs from the conserved cysteine through the conserved F or W. Fields, in order: clone size, J gene, V gene, D gene, CDR3 protein, CDR3 DNA. D genes are given only for firm matches. Clone size is shown for a subset of rows, as once, few, many or a class of expanded clone.

abundance: .; j_gene: TRBJ1-4; v_gene: TRBV5-5; d_gene: TRBD1; CDR3aa: CASSPHGTGGEKLFF; CDR3nt: TGTGCCAGCAGCCCCCACGGGACAGGGGGTGAAAAACTGTTTTTT
abundance: many; j_gene: TRBJ1-1; v_gene: TRBV9; d_gene: .; CDR3aa: CASSVLGTEAFF; CDR3nt: TGTGCCAGCAGCGTACTAGGCACTGAAGCTTTCTTT
abundance: .; j_gene: TRBJ2-7; v_gene: TRBV20-1; d_gene: .; CDR3aa: CSASPSTGIREQYF; CDR3nt: TGCAGTGCTAGCCCTAGCACAGGGATTCGCGAGCAGTACTTC
abundance: many; j_gene: TRBJ1-4; v_gene: TRBV5-1; d_gene: .; CDR3aa: CASSLWPDEKLFF; CDR3nt: TGCGCCAGCAGCTTGTGGCCCGATGAAAAACTGTTTTTT
abundance: many; j_gene: TRBJ2-5; v_gene: TRBV20-1; d_gene: .; CDR3aa: CSASEGTETQYF; CDR3nt: TGCAGTGCTAGTGAGGGAACAGAGACCCAGTACTTC
abundance: many; j_gene: TRBJ1-6; v_gene: TRBV7-2; d_gene: .; CDR3aa: CASSLKAQKGSPLHF; CDR3nt: TGTGCCAGCAGCTTAAAGGCTCAAAAGGGCTCACCCCTCCACTTT
abundance: many; j_gene: TRBJ1-4; v_gene: TRBV25-1; d_gene: .; CDR3aa: CASSEAEKLFF; CDR3nt: TGTGCCAGCAGTGAAGCCGAAAAACTGTTTTTT
abundance: .; j_gene: TRBJ2-5; v_gene: TRBV7-2; d_gene: .; CDR3aa: CASSWGGSETQYF; CDR3nt: TGTGCCAGCAGCTGGGGGGGCTCAGAGACCCAGTACTTC
abundance: few; j_gene: TRBJ2-5; v_gene: TRBV7-9; d_gene: .; CDR3aa: CASSFYSQETQYF; CDR3nt: TGTGCCAGCAGCTTTTATTCGCAAGAGACCCAGTACTTC
abundance: .; j_gene: TRBJ1-3; v_gene: TRBV7-3; d_gene: .; CDR3aa: CASSLTRLAGYGNTIYF; CDR3nt: TGTGCCAGCAGCTTAACCAGACTAGCGGGATATGGAAACACCATATATTTT
abundance: many; j_gene: TRBJ1-1; v_gene: TRBV20-1; d_gene: .; CDR3aa: CSASGSGNTEAFF; CDR3nt: TGCAGTGCTTCGGGGAGTGGAAACACTGAAGCTTTCTTT
abundance: few; j_gene: TRBJ2-2; v_gene: TRBV2; d_gene: .; CDR3aa: CASITPQTGELFF; CDR3nt: TGTGCCAGCATTACCCCTCAAACCGGGGAGCTGTTTTTT
abundance: few; j_gene: TRBJ1-1; v_gene: TRBV7-9; d_gene: TRBD1; CDR3aa: CASSPYRGDTEAFF; CDR3nt: TGTGCCAGCAGCCCGTACAGGGGGGACACTGAAGCTTTCTTT
abundance: few; j_gene: TRBJ2-7; v_gene: TRBV5-1; d_gene: TRBD1; CDR3aa: CASSPDRVSTYEQYF; CDR3nt: TGCGCCAGCAGCCCCGACAGGGTAAGCACCTACGAGCAGTACTTC
abundance: few; j_gene: TRBJ1-2; v_gene: TRBV19; d_gene: .; CDR3aa: CASSMGLSTYYGYTF; CDR3nt: TGTGCCAGTAGTATGGGTCTTTCAACTTACTATGGCTACACCTTC
abundance: .; j_gene: TRBJ1-2; v_gene: TRBV10-3; d_gene: .; CDR3aa: CAIRTDYGYTF; CDR3nt: TGTGCCATCAGAACCGACTATGGCTACACCTTC
abundance: many; j_gene: TRBJ2-7; v_gene: TRBV7-7; d_gene: .; CDR3aa: CASSATVNSYEQYF; CDR3nt: TGTGCTAGCAGCGCCACCGTCAACTCCTACGAGCAGTACTTC
abundance: .; j_gene: TRBJ2-7; v_gene: TRBV27; d_gene: .; CDR3aa: CASSLSQADHSYEQYF; CDR3nt: TGTGCCAGCAGTTTATCGCAGGCAGACCACTCCTACGAGCAGTACTTC
abundance: .; j_gene: TRBJ1-2; v_gene: TRBV6-1; d_gene: .; CDR3aa: CASSEWVAGYTF; CDR3nt: TGTGCCAGCAGTGAATGGGTTGCAGGCTACACCTTC
abundance: many; j_gene: TRBJ1-5; v_gene: TRBV2; d_gene: TRBD1; CDR3aa: CASSRGQGAGQPQHF; CDR3nt: TGTGCCAGCAGCAGGGGACAGGGGGCAGGTCAGCCCCAGCATTTT
abundance: .; j_gene: TRBJ1-2; v_gene: TRBV7-9; d_gene: TRBD1; CDR3aa: CASSPLGQNASNYGYTF; CDR3nt: TGTGCCAGCAGCCCTTTGGGACAGAATGCCTCTAACTATGGCTACACCTTC
abundance: .; j_gene: TRBJ2-2; v_gene: TRBV5-1; d_gene: TRBD1; CDR3aa: CASSQTGTGNTGELFF; CDR3nt: TGCGCCAGCAGCCAAACCGGGACAGGGAACACCGGGGAGCTGTTTTTT
abundance: .; j_gene: TRBJ1-2; v_gene: TRBV7-9; d_gene: TRBD1; CDR3aa: CASSSTGGDTF; CDR3nt: TGTGCCAGCAGCTCAACAGGGGGCGACACCTTC
abundance: medium-sized; j_gene: TRBJ2-6; v_gene: TRBV10-3; d_gene: TRBD1; CDR3aa: CAIRDRGGEGANVLTF; CDR3nt: TGTGCCATCCGGGACAGGGGTGGTGAGGGGGCCAACGTCCTGACTTTC
abundance: .; j_gene: TRBJ1-1; v_gene: TRBV7-9; d_gene: TRBD1; CDR3aa: CASSLGRGTGSDHTEAFF; CDR3nt: TGTGCCAGCAGCTTAGGGCGGGGGACAGGCTCTGATCACACTGAAGCTTTCTTT
abundance: few; j_gene: TRBJ2-2; v_gene: TRBV7-2; d_gene: .; CDR3aa: CASSTLTGELFF; CDR3nt: TGTGCCAGCAGCACCCTCACCGGGGAGCTGTTTTTT
abundance: many; j_gene: TRBJ2-2; v_gene: TRBV7-9; d_gene: .; CDR3aa: CASSFLRDTGELFF; CDR3nt: TGTGCCAGCAGCTTCCTCAGGGACACCGGGGAGCTGTTTTTT
abundance: many; j_gene: TRBJ1-1; v_gene: TRBV29-1; d_gene: .; CDR3aa: CSVEYGSITEAFF; CDR3nt: TGCAGCGTTGAATACGGAAGCATCACTGAAGCTTTCTTT
abundance: .; j_gene: TRBJ2-7; v_gene: TRBV6-6; d_gene: .; CDR3aa: CASSEALDAWEYF; CDR3nt: TGTGCCAGCAGTGAAGCGCTCGACGCCTGGGAGTACTTC
abundance: .; j_gene: TRBJ2-7; v_gene: TRBV29-1; d_gene: .; CDR3aa: CRFTGTEAYEQYF; CDR3nt: TGCAGGTTCACCGGGACCGAAGCCTACGAGCAGTACTTC
abundance: many; j_gene: TRBJ1-1; v_gene: TRBV19; d_gene: .; CDR3aa: CASSSSSEGYNTEAFF; CDR3nt: TGTGCCAGTAGTTCTTCCTCTGAGGGGTACAACACTGAAGCTTTCTTT
abundance: .; j_gene: TRBJ2-2; v_gene: TRBV2; d_gene: .; CDR3aa: CASTGGQLTGELFF; CDR3nt: TGTGCCAGCACTGGGGGGCAATTGACCGGGGAGCTGTTTTTT
abundance: many; j_gene: TRBJ1-1; v_gene: TRBV6-1; d_gene: TRBD1; CDR3aa: CASRGQGRNTEAFF; CDR3nt: TGTGCCAGCAGGGGACAGGGCCGAAACACTGAAGCTTTCTTT
abundance: many; j_gene: TRBJ2-5; v_gene: TRBV7-7; d_gene: TRBD2; CDR3aa: CASSLGGLNSGGASQYF; CDR3nt: TGTGCTAGCAGCTTAGGCGGCCTAAATAGCGGGGGGGCCTCCCAGTACTTC
abundance: few; j_gene: TRBJ2-2; v_gene: TRBV7-9; d_gene: .; CDR3aa: CASSFGGLFF; CDR3nt: TGTGCCAGCAGCTTCGGGGGGCTGTTTTTT
abundance: .; j_gene: TRBJ1-1; v_gene: TRBV10-1; d_gene: .; CDR3aa: CASSSLVTEAFF; CDR3nt: TGCGCCAGCAGTAGTCTGGTCACTGAAGCTTTCTTT
abundance: few; j_gene: TRBJ1-1; v_gene: TRBV6-5; d_gene: .; CDR3aa: CASSYNEGMNTEAFF; CDR3nt: TGTGCCAGCAGTTACAACGAGGGAATGAACACTGAAGCTTTCTTT
abundance: once; j_gene: TRBJ1-6; v_gene: TRBV20-1; d_gene: TRBD1; CDR3aa: CSAWDRGDDSPLHF; CDR3nt: TGCAGTGCTTGGGACAGGGGGGATGATTCACCCCTCCACTTT
abundance: many; j_gene: TRBJ1-2; v_gene: TRBV20-1; d_gene: TRBD1; CDR3aa: CSAQGRGGYTF; CDR3nt: TGCAGTGCACAGGGGCGCGGCGGCTACACCTTC
abundance: .; j_gene: TRBJ1-2; v_gene: TRBV7-9; d_gene: TRBD1; CDR3aa: CASSPRLRTGRYGYTF; CDR3nt: TGTGCCAGCAGCCCCCGCCTACGGACAGGGCGATATGGCTACACCTTC
abundance: .; j_gene: TRBJ1-3; v_gene: TRBV19; d_gene: .; CDR3aa: CASSIGRQRSGNTIYF; CDR3nt: TGTGCCAGTAGTATAGGAAGACAGCGCTCTGGAAACACCATATATTTT
abundance: .; j_gene: TRBJ2-5; v_gene: TRBV7-9; d_gene: .; CDR3aa: CASSPAGTANEKLYF; CDR3nt: TGTGCCAGCAGCCCAGCCGGGACGGCGAATGAAAAACTGTACTTC
abundance: .; j_gene: TRBJ1-6; v_gene: TRBV6-5; d_gene: .; CDR3aa: CASSPGTNNSPLHF; CDR3nt: TGTGCCAGCAGTCCTGGGACCAATAATTCACCCCTCCACTTT
abundance: .; j_gene: TRBJ1-4; v_gene: TRBV7-9; d_gene: .; CDR3aa: CASSLDLHGLNEKLFF; CDR3nt: TGTGCCAGCAGCTTGGATTTACACGGACTAAATGAAAAACTGTTTTTT
abundance: many; j_gene: TRBJ1-5; v_gene: TRBV25-1; d_gene: .; CDR3aa: CASSQSNQPQHF; CDR3nt: TGTGCCAGCAGTCAGAGCAATCAGCCCCAGCATTTT
abundance: many; j_gene: TRBJ1-2; v_gene: TRBV9; d_gene: .; CDR3aa: CASSDEAVNYGYTF; CDR3nt: TGTGCCAGCAGCGACGAGGCAGTCAACTATGGCTACACCTTC
abundance: few; j_gene: TRBJ1-1; v_gene: TRBV9; d_gene: .; CDR3aa: CASSRAPRNTEAFF; CDR3nt: TGTGCCAGCAGCCGGGCCCCGCGGAACACTGAAGCTTTCTTT
abundance: .; j_gene: TRBJ1-5; v_gene: TRBV2; d_gene: .; CDR3aa: CASWRESSTGDYSNQPQHF; CDR3nt: TGTGCCAGCTGGCGGGAGAGTAGCACCGGGGATTATAGCAATCAGCCCCAGCATTTT
abundance: .; j_gene: TRBJ1-4; v_gene: TRBV4-3; d_gene: TRBD1; CDR3aa: CASSPREGQVAEKLFF; CDR3nt: TGCGCCAGCAGTCCAAGGGAAGGACAGGTTGCTGAAAAACTGTTTTTT
abundance: .; j_gene: TRBJ1-5; v_gene: TRBV20-1; d_gene: .; CDR3aa: CSAHGGPQHF; CDR3nt: TGCAGTGCTCATGGGGGACCCCAGCATTTT
abundance: .; j_gene: TRBJ1-6; v_gene: TRBV11-1; d_gene: TRBD1; CDR3aa: CASSSGQGAKSPLHF; CDR3nt: TGTGCCAGCAGCTCAGGACAGGGGGCTAAATCACCCCTCCACTTT
abundance: many; j_gene: TRBJ2-2; v_gene: TRBV29-1; d_gene: .; CDR3aa: CSVDGTGELFF; CDR3nt: TGCAGCGTTGATGGCACCGGGGAGCTGTTTTTT
abundance: many; j_gene: TRBJ1-2; v_gene: TRBV12-3/TRBV12-4; d_gene: .; CDR3aa: CASSLSRAGYTF; CDR3nt: TGTGCCAGCAGTTTGTCCAGGGCTGGCTACACCTTC
abundance: .; j_gene: TRBJ2-7; v_gene: TRBV29-1; d_gene: .; CDR3aa: CSSQVTVSYEQYF; CDR3nt: TGCAGCAGCCAAGTAACAGTCTCCTACGAGCAGTACTTC
abundance: many; j_gene: TRBJ1-6; v_gene: TRBV7-9; d_gene: .; CDR3aa: CASSSEGGSPLHF; CDR3nt: TGTGCCAGCAGCTCGGAGGGGGGATCACCCCTCCACTTT
abundance: many; j_gene: TRBJ1-1; v_gene: TRBV25-1; d_gene: .; CDR3aa: CASSPGVGTEAFF; CDR3nt: TGTGCCAGCAGTCCAGGGGTGGGCACTGAAGCTTTCTTT
abundance: .; j_gene: TRBJ2-7; v_gene: TRBV7-9; d_gene: .; CDR3aa: CASSLTLGHEQYF; CDR3nt: TGTGCCAGCAGCCTGACTCTAGGGCACGAGCAGTACTTC
abundance: .; j_gene: TRBJ2-5; v_gene: TRBV6-5; d_gene: TRBD1; CDR3aa: CASSSGTGGVETQYF; CDR3nt: TGTGCCAGCAGCTCCGGGACAGGGGGCGTAGAGACCCAGTACTTC
abundance: many; j_gene: TRBJ2-5; v_gene: TRBV9; d_gene: TRBD2; CDR3aa: CASSVTGGAETQYF; CDR3nt: TGTGCCAGCAGCGTGACGGGAGGGGCGGAGACCCAGTACTTC
abundance: .; j_gene: TRBJ2-2; v_gene: TRBV13; d_gene: .; CDR3aa: CASSSSYRDTGELFF; CDR3nt: TGTGCCAGCAGCTCATCTTACAGGGACACCGGGGAGCTGTTTTTT